These T cell receptor beta chains were read from a single sample in a study of cytomegalovirus exposure and HLA in healthy donors. Sequencing used immunoSEQ multiplex PCR; TCRdb keeps in-frame clones, though not all of them. The sample contains 90,000 to 120,000 clones, over 80% of which appear only once. Sequencing was performed on PBMCs. Receptor source: a man aged 25-45 years in good health and CMV-seropositive. The CDR3 runs from the conserved cysteine through the conserved F or W. D genes are given only for firm matches. The listing skips clone size in some rows; elsewhere it reads once, few, many or a size class.

>NA|TRBV6-5|TRBJ2-7|few
TGTGCCAGCAGTTACGACGCGGGGAGCTCCTACGAGCAGTACTTC
CASSYDAGSSYEQYF
>NA|TRBV10-1|TRBJ2-2|NA
TGCGCCAGCCGCCCAGGGTTCGCCGGGGAGCTGTTTTTT
CASRPGFAGELFF
>NA|TRBV11-3|TRBJ2-3|NA
TGTGCCAGCAGCCGGCCAGCGAGTTTAGCAGAAACGCAGTATTTT
CASSRPASLAETQYF
>TRBD2|TRBV11-1|TRBJ2-5|few
TGTGCCAGCACTGGCGGGGGACAAGAGACCCAGTACTTC
CASTGGGQETQYF
>NA|TRBV7-9|TRBJ2-3|NA
TGTGCCAGCGGTTTAACAGGAGCAGGCACAGATACGCAGTATTTT
CASGLTGAGTDTQYF
>NA|TRBV7-9|TRBJ2-3|NA
TGTGCCAGCAGCTTATACATACCAGATACGCAGTATTTT
CASSLYIPDTQYF
>NA|TRBV7-9|TRBJ1-6|NA
TGTTCCAGCAGCTTAGCCCTACAGGGAACGGGTAATTCACCCCTCCACTTT
CSSSLALQGTGNSPLHF
>NA|TRBV5-1|TRBJ1-1|NA
TGCGCCAGCAGCTTGGCCCCGGGATCACTGGGAGCTGAAGCTTTCTTT
CASSLAPGSLGAEAFF
>NA|TRBV4-1|TRBJ1-3|NA
TGCGCCAGCAGCCAAAAACAGGGTATCGGCTCTGGAAACACCATATATTTT
CASSQKQGIGSGNTIYF
>NA|TRBV5-1|TRBJ2-5|NA
TGCGCCAGCAGCTTGGAGCCGATGTTTCAGACCCAGTACTTC
CASSLEPMFQTQYF
>NA|TRBV27|TRBJ1-6|NA
TGTGCCAGCAGTTTGTCAGGAAGCTCCTATAATTCACCCCTCCACTTT
CASSLSGSSYNSPLHF
>TRBD2|TRBV4-1|TRBJ2-1|NA
TGCGCCAGCAGTCAAGGCGGGACTAGCGGGAGCTCCTACAATGAGCAGTTCTTC
CASSQGGTSGSSYNEQFF
>NA|TRBV6-5|TRBJ2-3|NA
TGTGCCAGCAGTCGACAGGCGTTCGGCACAGATACGCAGTATTTT
CASSRQAFGTDTQYF
>TRBD2|TRBV18|TRBJ2-7|NA
TGTGCCAGCTCTCCCGCCTCCCGGACTAGCGAAGTGCAGTACTTC
CASSPASRTSEVQYF
>TRBD1|TRBV6-5|TRBJ1-2|NA
TGTGCCAGCAGTTCGACAGGGGGCGACCTTAACTATGGCTACACCTTC
CASSSTGGDLNYGYTF
>TRBD1|TRBV19|TRBJ2-4|NA
TGTGCCAGTAGTAGGTCGACAGGGGAGGACATTCAGTACTTC
CASSRSTGEDIQYF
>TRBD2|TRBV7-8|TRBJ2-7|NA
TGTGCCAGCAGCTCAGGACTAGTCTACGAGCAGTACTTC
CASSSGLVYEQYF
>NA|TRBV10-1|TRBJ1-1|NA
TGCGCCAGCAGCACAGGGAACACTGAAGCTTTCTTT
CASSTGNTEAFF
>TRBD1|TRBV10-3|TRBJ2-4|NA
TGTGCCATCAGTGGAGACACCGGGACAGGGGGGTCCAAAAACATTCAGTACTTC
CAISGDTGTGGSKNIQYF
>TRBD1|TRBV7-3|TRBJ1-6|once
TGTGCCAGCGGACAGGGTAATTCACCCCTCCACTTT
CASGQGNSPLHF
>NA|TRBV5-6|TRBJ2-1|once
TGTGCCAGCAGCAACCAGGCCTCCTACAATGAGCAGTTCTTC
CASSNQASYNEQFF
>NA|TRBV5-1|TRBJ2-5|NA
TGCGCCAGCAGCTCTACCCTACGGCAAGAGACCCAGTACTTC
CASSSTLRQETQYF
>TRBD2|TRBV11-2|TRBJ2-2|NA
TGTGCCAGCAGCCCAGCGGGGGCCCAGGGGACCGGGGAGCTGTTTTTT
CASSPAGAQGTGELFF
>TRBD1|TRBV4-1|TRBJ2-6|few
TGCGCCAGCAGCCAGACAGGGGGCTCTGGGGCCAACGGCCTGACTTTC
CASSQTGGSGANGLTF
>TRBD1|TRBV5-1|TRBJ1-2|NA
TGCGCCAGCAGCGAACTAGGGACAGGGGAATATTATGGCTACACCTTC
CASSELGTGEYYGYTF
>TRBD1|TRBV9|TRBJ1-4|NA
TGTGCCAGCAGCGCAGTACAGGGGCTGAATGAAAAACTGTTTTTT
CASSAVQGLNEKLFF
>NA|TRBV5-4|TRBJ2-5|NA
TGTGCCAGCAGCTTGGAGGGTGGGGGGATACAAGAGACCCAGTACTTC
CASSLEGGGIQETQYF
>TRBD2|TRBV2|TRBJ2-3|NA
TGTGCCAATCCGGGGACTAGCGGAACAGATACGCAGTATTTT
CANPGTSGTDTQYF
>TRBD2|TRBV19|TRBJ2-7|NA
TGTGCCAGTAGTAGGGACGTAGCGGGATCCTACGAGCAGTACTTC
CASSRDVAGSYEQYF
>NA|TRBV4-2|TRBJ1-1|NA
TGTGCCAGCAGCCAAAACGGGGGTGGCGAAGCTTTCTTT
CASSQNGGGEAFF
>TRBD1|TRBV4-1|TRBJ2-5|NA
TGCGCCAGCAGCCAAGATCGGACAGGTCAGGAGACCCAGTACTTC
CASSQDRTGQETQYF
>NA|TRBV2|TRBJ1-1|NA
TGTGCCAGCAGCCTACAGGGATTGAACACTGAAGCTTTCTTT
CASSLQGLNTEAFF
>TRBD1|TRBV7-6|TRBJ2-5|NA
TGTGCCAGCAGCTTAGGAGTAGGGGGCGCCTCGTATGGGACCCAGTACTTC
CASSLGVGGASYGTQYF